This TCR beta chain is from a study of CD8+CD57+ T cells in acquired aplastic anemia. Study-level background: 3.2 ug was the average amount of DNA from sorted CD4+ and CD8+ cells.

Patients who underwent sequencing had shown CD8+CD57+ cell expansion by flow cytometry. CDR3 and TCR beta VDJ profiling relied on a genomic DNA template. From the reads, TCRdb called clonotypes with MiXCR, one entry per CDR3 protein. The table lists roughly 280,000 distinct CDR3 sequences, 56% of them singletons, with 1.3% in the top ten. The V and J ends lost 8 bases and 3 bases respectively, with 11 bases between them. Per germline, CDR1 SNHLY and CDR2 FYNNEI. The CDR3 is made up of 12 amino acids. What was sequenced was sorted CD4+, CD8+, or CD8+CD57+ T cells (not recorded which) from PBMCs. This sequence joins TRBV2 and TRBJ2-7, with D possibly being TRBD2 (6 bases). This receptor was obtained from a human donor with aplastic anemia. The CDR3 coding sequence is TGTGCCAGCGCGGGGAGGAGCTACGAGCAGTACTTC. Translating gives CASAGRSYEQYF.